The entry that follows covers one T cell receptor (beta chain) sequence. This sample is part of a study of patients and donors after allogeneic stem cell transplantation. TCRdb reprocessed the RT-PCR reads via MiXCR and lists one record per CDR3 protein. The sample includes approximately 170,000 distinct CDR3 sequences, nearly 25% of them seen just once. Trimming stripped 0 bases from V and 3 bases from J, with 6 bases between. Germline loops: CDR1 SGHRS, CDR2 YFSETQ. This CDR3 comprises 13 residues. This receptor was taken from a human donor who was either an allogeneic HSCT recipient or a stem cell or donor lymphocyte infusion donor (not recorded which). It is not recorded whose cells these are; they may come from a transplant donor. The chain carries TRBV5-1 and TRBJ2-5; the D is unclear. Sequencing input: blood, either unsorted or a sorted T cell fraction (not recorded which). CDR3 bases: TGCGCCAGCAGCTTGGCAGCCGAAGAGACCCAGTACTTC. Translated: CASSLAAEETQYF.